This entry lists 29 T cell receptor beta chains sequenced from one sample in a study of patients and donors after allogeneic stem cell transplantation. TCRdb re-derived calls from the RT-PCR reads in MiXCR, one entry per CDR3 protein. The table records more than 850,000 distinct CDR3 sequences, about a sixth of them present only once. Sequencing was done on a sample of blood, either unsorted or a sorted T cell fraction (not recorded which). All receptors come from a human donor who was either an allogeneic HSCT recipient or a stem cell or donor lymphocyte infusion donor (not recorded which). It is not recorded whose cells these are; they may come from a transplant donor.

The chain couples TRBV2 to TRBJ2-2, with 11 positions matching TRBD1. From germline, CDR1 is SNHLY and CDR2 FYNNEI. This CDR3 contains 16 residues. Unmatched junction bases numbered 7, after V lost 6 bases and J lost 4 bases. The CDR3 coding sequence is TGTGCCAGCAGACTTGGGACAGGGGGTATCACCGGGGAGCTGTTTTTT. Protein sequence: CASRLGTGGITGELFF.

The chain has TRBV5-5 and TRBJ2-3; tentative D call: TRBD2 (5 bases). V was clipped by 2 bases and J by 5 bases, with 12 bases between them. The germline V gene has CDR1 SGHKS and CDR2 YYEKEE (reference sequence). The length of the CDR3 is 14 residues. DNA for the CDR3: TGTGCCAGCAGCTTTGGACTGGGCCTAGATACGCAGTATTTT. Its translation is CASSFGLGLDTQYF.

This clonotype was seen more than once but under ten times. CDR3 amino acids: CASSPQDAGRNTIYF. The CDR3 DNA sequence: TGTGCCAGCTCACCACAGGATGCTGGAAGAAACACCATATATTTT. The J gene is TRBJ1-3, the V gene TRBV18; unclear D gene. With 1 base removed from V and 5 bases from J, the gap between germline ends came to 12 bases. The germline V gene has CDR1 KGHSH and CDR2 LQKENI. The CDR3 covers 15 residues.

This clonotype occurred many times. This chain links TRBV5-1 with TRBJ2-5; maybe TRBD2 (5 bases). The length of the CDR3 is 14 residues. The germline V gene encodes CDR1 SGHRS and CDR2 YFSETQ. The V gene lost 4 bases and the J gene lost 1 base, with 11 bases spanning the gap. The CDR3: CASSPTSVQETQYF. The CDR3 nucleotides read TGCGCCAGCAGCCCCACTAGTGTCCAAGAGACCCAGTACTTC.

The V and J genes are TRBV6-1 and TRBJ1-3; a possible D gene is TRBD1 (6 bases). The CDR3 spans 16 residues. Per germline, CDR1 MNHNS and CDR2 SASEGT. Trimming took off 6 bases at V and 0 bases at J, with 15 bases between the two ends. DNA for the CDR3: TGTGCCAGCAGAGGGGGACTGTGGATCTCTGGAAACACCATATATTTT. It codes for CASRGGLWISGNTIYF.

In its sample, this clonotype was seen a few times. The rearrangement joins TRBV27 to TRBJ2-2; D is unresolved. This CDR3 contains 14 residues. Trimming took off 6 bases at V and 1 base at J, with 9 bases between the two ends. Germline V gene sequence: CDR1 MNHEY, CDR2 SMNVEV (reference sequence). The CDR3 DNA is TGTGCCAGCAGGTACACACTGAACACCGGGGAGCTGTTTTTT. It codes for CASRYTLNTGELFF.

This clonotype was seen a handful of times. The chain carries TRBV27 and TRBJ2-7; no reliable D call. Germline CDR1 reads MNHEY; CDR2 reads SMNVEV (reference sequence). The CDR3 has 14 amino acids. V was cut by 4 bases and J by 2 bases, with 12 bases left in between. The chain's CDR3 is CASSSGDNPYEQYF. CDR3 nucleotide sequence: TGTGCCAGCAGTTCCGGCGACAACCCCTACGAGCAGTACTTC.

V and J are TRBV29-1 and TRBJ2-2, with a possible D match to TRBD1 (6 bases). With 4 bases removed from V and 0 bases from J, the gap between germline ends came to 12 bases. The CDR3 consists of 15 residues. The germline V gene encodes CDR1 SQVTM and CDR2 ANQGSEA. CDR3 nucleotide sequence: TGCAGCGTTGTCTACCCAGGGGCGAACACCGGGGAGCTGTTTTTT. Protein product: CSVVYPGANTGELFF.

The CDR3 coding sequence is TGTGCCAGCAACCAAGTTGGGACGCTTGGAAACACCATATATTTT. Its translation: CASNQVGTLGNTIYF. V usage is TRBV11-2 and J usage is TRBJ1-3, with a tentative D call TRBD1 (5 bases). Germline-derived CDR1 and CDR2 are SGHAT and FQNNGV. Trimming removed 7 bases at V and 3 bases at J, with 16 bases between. The CDR3 runs 15 residues.

The V gene is TRBV4-2, the J gene TRBJ2-7, with D possibly being TRBD1 (5 bases). The CDR3 is 17 residues long. V lost 0 bases, J lost 2 bases, and 17 bases lay in between. The V gene's germline CDR1 is LGHNA and CDR2 YNFKEQ. The CDR3 protein is CASSQEGQGLGTYEQYF. CDR3 bases: TGTGCCAGCAGCCAAGAAGGGCAGGGCCTAGGGACCTACGAGCAGTACTTC.

This chain uses TRBV7-9 with TRBJ1-4; TRBD1 matches 8 bases. The CDR3 runs to 14 residues. Per germline, CDR1 SEHNR and CDR2 FQNEAQ (reference sequence). The V segment lost 5 bases and the J segment 7 bases; nucleotides outside the gene matches: 6. The CDR3 DNA reads TGTGCCAGCAGCCAGGGGGACAGGATTGAAAAACTGTTTTTT. Protein sequence: CASSQGDRIEKLFF.

This sequence joins TRBV7-2 and TRBJ1-2; 9 nucleotides match TRBD1. The CDR3 spans 17 residues. V lost 4 bases and J lost 8; bases outside the gene matches: 17. In germline, CDR1 is SGHTA, CDR2 FQGNSA. DNA for the CDR3: TGTGCCAGCAGCTCCCTAGGGACAGGGTATGCCGCGGGGGGCTACACCTTC. It specifies CASSSLGTGYAAGGYTF. Together with reference TRBV7-2 and TRBJ1-2, the CDR3 gives the full variable domain: GAGVSQSPSNKVTEKGKDVELRCDPISGHTALYWYRQSLGQGLEFLIYFQGNSAPDKSGLPSDRFSAERTGGSVSTLTIQRTQQEDSAVYLCASSSLGTGYAAGGYTFGSGTRLTVV.

In its sample, this clonotype was seen many times. This sequence joins TRBV12-3 or TRBV12-4 and TRBJ2-5, with D perhaps being TRBD1 or TRBD2 (5 bases each). CDR3 length equals 14 residues. V lost 6 bases and J 5 bases, leaving 16 bases between the germline ends. For the CDR3, the DNA is TGTGCCAGCAGCCTGGGACGGGGTGGGGAGACCCAGTACTTC. Translating gives CASSLGRGGETQYF.

The rearrangement links TRBV20-1 to TRBJ2-1; maybe TRBD2 (6 bases). Germline V gene sequence: CDR1 DFQATT, CDR2 SNEGSKA (reference sequence). The CDR3 spans 14 residues. The germline V and J ends were trimmed by 2 bases and 9 bases, with 17 bases remaining between them. The CDR3 region is CSARPLSSSGEQFF. The CDR3 DNA is TGCAGTGCTAGACCCCTTTCTAGTAGCGGTGAGCAGTTCTTC.

The gene calls are TRBV12-3 or TRBV12-4 and TRBJ2-7, with D perhaps TRBD2 (6 bases). The CDR3 loop spans 15 amino acids. Between the trimmed V and J ends, which lost 2 bases and 2 bases, there was a span of 13 bases. CDR3 region: CASSLRGGRPYEQYF. The CDR3 DNA reads as TGTGCCAGCAGTTTAAGGGGTGGGAGGCCCTACGAGCAGTACTTC.

V is TRBV4-1 and J is TRBJ2-1, with 7 bases aligning to TRBD2. In germline, CDR1 is MGHRA, CDR2 YSYEKL. CDR3 size: 16 residues. V was clipped by 4 bases and J by 2 bases; unmatched bases: 8. The DNA for the CDR3 is TGCGCCAGCAGCCCCCCACTAGCGATAACCTACAATGAGCAGTTCTTC. Translating it yields CASSPPLAITYNEQFF.

The chain employs TRBV2 and TRBJ1-4; no firm D call. The CDR3 has 11 amino acids. Trimming took off 7 bases at V and 11 bases at J, with 11 bases between the two ends. CDR1 SNHLY and CDR2 FYNNEI come from the germline V gene. This CDR3 is CASMEGRKLFF. The CDR3 DNA follows: TGTGCCAGCATGGAAGGGCGTAAACTGTTTTTT.

The rearrangement links TRBV27 to TRBJ2-7; 9 bases are a match to TRBD1. Germline loops: CDR1 MNHEY, CDR2 SMNVEV (reference sequence). The trim removed 10 bases at V and 2 bases at J, leaving 12 bases unmatched. CDR3 size: 15 residues. In DNA form, the CDR3 reads TGTGCCACCCATACGACAGGGGGGATAACCTACGAGCAGTACTTC. Its protein product is CATHTTGGITYEQYF.

The chain employs TRBV5-1 and TRBJ2-7, with no clear D. Germline CDR1 reads SGHRS; CDR2 reads YFSETQ. This CDR3 contains 14 residues. Trimming cost V 3 bases and J 5 bases, with 15 bases left between them. CDR3 amino acids: CASSWLGLEDEQYF. DNA of the CDR3: TGCGCCAGCAGCTGGCTAGGTTTAGAGGACGAGCAGTACTTC.

There are many counts of this clonotype. The gene calls are TRBV12-3 or TRBV12-4 and TRBJ2-6; D might be TRBD1 (7 bases). Trimming removed 2 bases from V and 0 bases from J, with 17 bases in between. This CDR3 is built from 19 residues. DNA for the CDR3: TGTGCCAGCAGTTTAAGGAGGGGGACAGTAACCTCTGGGGCCAACGTCCTGACTTTC. Protein sequence: CASSLRRGTVTSGANVLTF.

The rearrangement links TRBV3-1 to TRBJ1-2; D is unresolved. The CDR3 extends over 14 amino acids. Germline loops: CDR1 LGHDT, CDR2 YNNKEL (reference sequence). V lost 1 base and J 1 base, leaving 7 bases between the germline ends. CDR3: CASSQVRSNYGYTF. The CDR3 DNA sequence: TGTGCCAGCAGCCAAGTTCGCAGTAACTATGGCTACACCTTC. The whole variable domain, filled in from reference TRBV3-1 and TRBJ1-2, reads DTAVSQTPKYLVTQMGNDKSIKCEQNLGHDTMYWYKQDSKKFLKIMFSYNNKELIINETVPNRFSPKSPDKAHLNLHINSLELGDSAVYFCASSQVRSNYGYTFGSGTRLTVV.

The table lists this clonotype with a few counts. This chain joins TRBV10-3 and TRBJ2-5, with D tentatively TRBD1 (6 bases). Between the trimmed V and J ends, which lost 4 bases and 2 bases, there was a span of 8 bases. CDR3 length: 13 residues. Per germline, CDR1 ENHRY and CDR2 SYGVKD. The CDR3 region is CAISVGGQETQYF. The CDR3 nucleotides are TGTGCCATCAGTGTAGGGGGTCAAGAGACCCAGTACTTC.

This clonotype came up many times. The genes are TRBV29-1 and TRBJ2-2; perhaps TRBD2 as D (5 bases). CDR3 length equals 12 residues. CDR1 and CDR2 (germline): SQVTM, ANQGSEA. V lost 5 bases and J lost 1, with 5 bases in between. This CDR3 reads CSVRGNTGELFF. Here the CDR3 DNA reads TGCAGCGTTCGGGGGAACACCGGGGAGCTGTTTTTT.

This clonotype was seen a handful of times. This chain joins TRBV5-4 and TRBJ1-1; 8 nucleotides line up with TRBD1. The CDR3 consists of 12 residues. CDR1 and CDR2 from the germline V gene are SGHNT and YYREEE (reference sequence). V was clipped by 3 bases and J by 9 bases; unmatched bases: 4. Written as DNA, the CDR3 is TGTGCCAGCAGCTCCGGACAGGGTAAAGCTTTCTTT. Its protein product is CASSSGQGKAFF.

The chain links TRBV10-3 to TRBJ2-7, with D perhaps TRBD1 (6 bases). The CDR3 is 16 residues long. V shed 6 bases and J shed 0 bases, with 18 bases lying between them. CDR1 and CDR2 from the germline V gene are ENHRY and SYGVKD. The CDR3: CAIRATLGQSSYEQYF. For the CDR3, the DNA is TGTGCCATCAGAGCCACCTTAGGACAGAGCTCCTACGAGCAGTACTTC.

The chain joins TRBV6-1 to TRBJ1-1; D gene unclear. The length of the CDR3 is 14 residues. Trimming took off 5 bases at V and 1 base at J, with 11 bases between the two ends. Germline loops: CDR1 MNHNS, CDR2 SASEGT. The CDR3: CASSPGISNTEAFF. CDR3 coding DNA: TGTGCCAGCAGTCCCGGGATATCGAACACTGAAGCTTTCTTT.

The chain links TRBV5-1 to TRBJ1-5; D not resolved. V was cut by 0 bases and J by 9 bases, with 13 bases left in between. This CDR3 is built from 14 residues. Germline V gene data show CDR1 as SGHRS and CDR2 as YFSETQ. CDR3 nucleotide sequence: TGCGCCAGCAGCTTGGAAGCGGGGTCGGGGCCCCAGCATTTT. Translated: CASSLEAGSGPQHF.

This clonotype was counted only a few times. The chain carries TRBV5-4 and TRBJ2-3; D remains unclear. CDR3 length: 14 amino acids. The V and J ends lost 4 bases and 2 bases respectively, with 11 bases between them. Per the germline V gene, CDR1 is SGHNT and CDR2 is YYREEE (reference sequence). The CDR3 loop is CASSQDIFTDTQYF. The CDR3 DNA reads TGTGCCAGCAGCCAAGACATCTTCACAGATACGCAGTATTTT.

This clonotype has a handful of counts. The V call is TRBV18, the J call TRBJ1-1; D gene unclear. The CDR3 is made up of 13 amino acids. V was trimmed by 4 bases and J by 6 bases, leaving 12 bases between them. Germline V gives CDR1 KGHSH, CDR2 LQKENI. CDR3 sequence reads: CASSLDSRAEAFF. In nucleotides, the CDR3 is TGTGCCAGCTCACTAGATTCGAGAGCTGAAGCTTTCTTT. The variable domain in full, with the rest retrieved from reference TRBV18 and TRBJ1-1, is NAGVMQNPRHLVRRRGQEARLRCSPMKGHSHVYWYRQLPEEGLKFMVYLQKENIIDESGMPKERFSAEFPKEGPSILRIQQVVRGDSAAYFCASSLDSRAEAFFGQGTRLTVV.